This TCR beta chain is from a study of vaccination effects on CD4 cells after COVID-19. Overall study: IL-2 at about 10 IU/ml and peptides at approximately 9.5 ug/ml were added to cultured PBMC, around 2.2 million per well. Study-wide results and limits: After vaccination of healthy people, only 1 of 255 vaccine-induced clones cross-reacted with common cold coronaviruses.

Germline V gene lookup returns CDR1 MNHEY and CDR2 SVGEGT. The CDR3 totals 16 residues. The V end lost 2 bases, the J end lost 0 bases, and 12 bases lay between the germline ends. In the case of this clone: The target antigen is unknown.

At the end of about 10 days of culture, CD4+ T cells were isolated. The participants, recipients of two vaccine doses, got either BNT162b2 or mRNA-1273. Some clones are missing from TCRdb's copy, which holds only in-frame ones; the method was immunoSEQ multiplex PCR. The sample lists fewer than 75,000 clones; 70% to 80% were seen once. The chain combines TRBV6-2 or TRBV6-3 with TRBJ2-3; D might be TRBD2 (5 bases). The specimen comprised CD4+ T cells from PBMCs cultured without peptide, sampled after COVID-19 vaccination. This receptor was identified in a human donor who received a COVID-19 vaccine. CDR3 amino acids: CASSYPGSASTDTQYF. The CDR3 DNA reads as TGTGCCAGCAGTTACCCGGGGAGCGCTAGCACAGATACGCAGTATTTT.